A selection of T cell receptor beta chains follows, all from one sample in a study of blood T cell repertoires in COVID-19. Here immunoSEQ multiplex PCR was the method, and the copy in TCRdb shows in-frame clones only, minus some. The data show some 39,000 clones, roughly 90% seen once. Specimen: peripheral blood. These TCRs come from a human donor in a cohort sampled during active COVID-19. CDR3s include the opening cysteine and the closing phenylalanine or tryptophan. Fields, in order: J gene, clone size, V gene, D gene, CDR3 protein, CDR3 DNA. D genes are given only for firm matches. Rows give clone size only sometimes, using once, few, many, or a class for an expanded clone.

J: TRBJ1-6; size: NA; V: TRBV4-1; D: NA; CDR3: CASSQEGASSYNSPLHF; DNA: TGCGCCAGCAGCCAAGAAGGGGCGAGCTCCTATAATTCACCCCTCCACTTT
J: TRBJ2-2; size: NA; V: TRBV19; D: NA; CDR3: CASSIVNRNTGELFF; DNA: TGTGCCAGTAGTATAGTTAACAGAAACACCGGGGAGCTGTTTTTT
J: TRBJ2-5; size: NA; V: TRBV5-1; D: NA; CDR3: CASSLAPGSQETQYF; DNA: TGCGCCAGCAGCTTGGCTCCAGGGTCCCAAGAGACCCAGTACTTC
J: TRBJ2-7; size: once; V: TRBV6-6; D: NA; CDR3: CASSYLGLYEQYF; DNA: TGTGCCAGCAGTTACCTCGGACTCTACGAGCAGTACTTC
J: TRBJ1-4; size: NA; V: TRBV6-5; D: TRBD1; CDR3: CASRTRDRANEKLFF; DNA: TGTGCCAGCAGAACCCGGGACAGGGCTAATGAAAAACTGTTTTTT
J: TRBJ1-2; size: once; V: TRBV13; D: TRBD1; CDR3: CASSFGQDYGYTF; DNA: TGTGCCAGCAGCTTTGGACAGGACTATGGCTACACCTTC
J: TRBJ2-7; size: NA; V: TRBV7-3; D: NA; CDR3: CASSLGAEQYF; DNA: TGTGCCAGCAGCTTAGGGGCCGAGCAGTACTTC
J: TRBJ1-1; size: NA; V: TRBV14; D: NA; CDR3: CASSLSRPLNTEAFF; DNA: TGTGCCAGCAGCCTTTCCAGGCCCTTGAACACTGAAGCTTTCTTT
J: TRBJ2-3; size: NA; V: TRBV27; D: TRBD2; CDR3: CASSLMLGLVTDTQYF; DNA: TGTGCCAGCTCCTTAATGTTGGGACTAGTCACAGATACGCAGTATTTT
J: TRBJ1-1; size: NA; V: TRBV28; D: NA; CDR3: CASSRPRLEEAFF; DNA: TGTGCCAGCAGTCGACCGAGACTGGAAGAAGCTTTCTTT
J: TRBJ2-3; size: NA; V: TRBV29-1; D: NA; CDR3: CSVEVSTDTQYF; DNA: TGCAGCGTTGAAGTCAGTACAGATACGCAGTATTTT
J: TRBJ1-4; size: NA; V: TRBV23-1; D: TRBD1; CDR3: CASTCRGTGGTNEKLFF; DNA: TGCGCCAGCACATGTAGGGGGACAGGGGGAACTAATGAAAAACTGTTTTTT
J: TRBJ1-2; size: NA; V: TRBV5-1; D: NA; CDR3: CASTDNYYGYTF; DNA: TGCGCCAGCACTGACAACTACTATGGCTACACCTTC
J: TRBJ1-1; size: NA; V: TRBV9; D: TRBD1; CDR3: CASSAHRGQAMNTEAFF; DNA: TGTGCCAGCAGCGCACACCGGGGACAGGCCATGAACACTGAAGCTTTCTTT
J: TRBJ2-3; size: NA; V: TRBV4-3; D: TRBD2; CDR3: CASSQDASGGVIDTQYF; DNA: TGCGCCAGCAGCCAAGACGCTAGCGGGGGGGTCATAGATACGCAGTATTTT
J: TRBJ2-1; size: NA; V: TRBV7-3; D: TRBD2; CDR3: CASSPLAGAYNEQFF; DNA: TGTGCCAGCAGCCCTCTAGCGGGCGCTTACAATGAGCAGTTCTTC
J: TRBJ2-1; size: NA; V: TRBV29-1; D: NA; CDR3: CSVEAGRSSSYNEQFF; DNA: TGCAGCGTTGAAGCGGGTCGGTCCAGCTCCTACAATGAGCAGTTCTTC
J: TRBJ2-3; size: NA; V: TRBV5-1; D: TRBD2; CDR3: CASSLMPSGSADTQYF; DNA: TGCGCCAGCAGCTTGATGCCTAGCGGGAGCGCAGATACGCAGTATTTT
J: TRBJ2-3; size: few; V: TRBV6-5; D: TRBD2; CDR3: CASTASGGTDTQYF; DNA: TGTGCCAGCACGGCCAGCGGGGGCACAGATACGCAGTATTTT
J: TRBJ2-3; size: NA; V: TRBV10-3; D: TRBD2; CDR3: CAISVQLAGGGKDTQYF; DNA: TGTGCCATCTCCGTTCAATTAGCGGGGGGAGGTAAAGATACGCAGTATTTT
J: TRBJ1-6; size: NA; V: TRBV14; D: TRBD1; CDR3: CASSQNRGHSPLHF; DNA: TGTGCCAGCAGCCAGAACAGGGGGCACTCACCCCTCCACTTT